This T cell receptor (beta chain) was retrieved from a study of blood T cell repertoires in COVID-19. Study overall: COVID-19 samples, acute and convalescent, were from the United States, Italy and Spain. The analysed material was cDNA or gDNA that came from T cells, B-cell-depleted T cells, or PBMCs.

TCRdb's table, derived via immunoSEQ multiplex PCR, lists solely in-frame clones and lacks some. This sample has almost 250,000 clones, with approximately 90% found just once. The CDR3 is 14 residues long. Germline V gives CDR1 GTSNPN, CDR2 SVGIG (reference sequence). Trimming shortened V by 4 bases and J by 6 bases, and 18 bases separated the two germline ends. Sequencing was performed on PBMCs or T cells enriched from blood (not recorded which). The sequence was obtained from a woman aged 25 to 39 who had recovered from COVID-19. The V gene is TRBV30, the J gene TRBJ1-2, with D possibly matching TRBD1 (6 bases). Here the CDR3 reads CAWIFPGGADGYTF. CDR3 bases: TGTGCCTGGATCTTTCCCGGGGGGGCAGATGGCTACACCTTC.